This note documents a single T cell receptor beta chain sequence. Antigen specificity is unknown. The data derive from a study of T cell responses to AZD1222 COVID-19 vaccine. Study results and limitations: At baseline, seropositivity was found in only a handful of AZD1222 recipients. The study sampled repertoires only after the peak T cell response. Unmutated variant regions are reportedly targeted by nearly half of spike-specific TCRs. Spike-wide coverage was observed for vaccine-associated CD4 TCRs, with dominant responses at 160-218 and 743-854.

Sequencing used immunoSEQ multiplex PCR; TCRdb keeps in-frame clones, though not all of them. The sample has about 120,000 clones, 88% seen once. Specimen: peripheral blood, collected on day 0 of MenACWY control vaccination. The TCR comes from an adult in good health.

CDR3 sequence (DNA): TGTGCCAGCGGGAAGGGACAACTAGTAGAGCAGTACTTC. As protein: CASGKGQLVEQYF. J is TRBJ2-7 and V is TRBV27; D is perhaps TRBD1 (6 bases). Trimming left V 8 bases short and J 7 bases short, with 18 bases between. Looked up from germline, CDR1 is MNHEY and CDR2 is SMNVEV (reference sequence). This CDR3 spans 13 amino acids.